This passage covers 14 T cell receptor beta chains from one sample sequenced in a study of cytomegalovirus exposure and HLA in healthy donors. 60 Vbeta and 13 Jbeta primers were used in PCR. Only in-frame clones appear in the TCRdb table, and some are missing; sequencing was by immunoSEQ multiplex PCR. The repertoire holds some 91,000 clones, 60% to 80% seen once, with over 3% in the top ten. Sequenced input: PBMCs. These receptors came from a man in his forties or fifties in good health and CMV-seronegative.

The chain carries TRBV14 and TRBJ2-1, with 7 nucleotides matching TRBD2. The CDR3 length is 16 residues. Germline V lookup: CDR1 SGHDN, CDR2 FVKESK. V shed 4 bases and J 3 bases; nucleotides not matched to a gene: 9. For the CDR3, the DNA is TGTGCCAGCAGCCCGCGAAGGACTAGTTTCTACAATGAGCAGTTCTTC. Translating gives CASSPRRTSFYNEQFF. Filled out from reference TRBV14 and TRBJ2-1, the complete variable domain reads EAGVTQFPSHSVIEKGQTVTLRCDPISGHDNLYWYRRVMGKEIKFLLHFVKESKQDESGMPNNRFLAERTGGTYSTLKVQPAELEDSGVYFCASSPRRTSFYNEQFFGPGTRLTVL.

This chain joins TRBV2 and TRBJ1-1; 9 nucleotides agree with TRBD1. V was pared by 5 bases and J by 6 bases, with 10 bases of the junction left unmatched. Germline-derived CDR1 and CDR2 are SNHLY and FYNNEI. The CDR3 has 15 residues. CDR3 loop: CASSLVGQGTAEAFF. CDR3 bases: TGTGCCAGCAGTTTAGTCGGACAGGGGACTGCTGAAGCTTTCTTT. Filled out from reference TRBV2 and TRBJ1-1, the complete variable domain reads EPEVTQTPSHQVTQMGQEVILRCVPISNHLYFYWYRQILGQKVEFLVSFYNNEISEKSEIFDDQFSVERPDGSNFTLKIRSTKLEDSAMYFCASSLVGQGTAEAFFGQGTRLTVV.

The chain employs TRBV28 and TRBJ2-7, with TRBD2 identical over 7 bases. Looked up from germline, CDR1 is MDHEN and CDR2 is SYDVKM. This CDR3 is built from 13 residues. The V gene end was trimmed by 7 bases and the J gene end by 6 bases; junction bases not matched to a gene: 9. The CDR3 DNA reads as TGTGCCAGCACCACTAGCGCCGCCTCCGAGCAGTACTTC. It encodes CASTTSAASEQYF.

The chain combines TRBV29-1 with TRBJ1-1; 9 bases match TRBD1. The V segment lost 5 bases and the J segment 5 bases; nucleotides outside the gene matches: 6. Germline CDR1 SQVTM, CDR2 ANQGSEA. CDR3 length: 13 amino acids. CDR3 in amino acids: CSVSTGTGTEAFF. CDR3 DNA: TGCAGCGTTTCGACCGGGACAGGGACTGAAGCTTTCTTT. The entire variable domain, with the rest obtained from reference TRBV29-1 and TRBJ1-1, is as follows: SAVISQKPSRDICQRGTSLTIQCQVDSQVTMMFWYRQQPGQSLTLIATANQGSEATYESGFVIDKFPISRPNLTFSTLTVSNMSPEDSSIYLCSVSTGTGTEAFFGQGTRLTVV.

V is TRBV4-1 and J is TRBJ1-1, with 10 bases identical to TRBD1. The junction had 6 bases not matched to a gene; V was cut back by 1 base and J by 1 base. The CDR3 totals 17 residues. Germline V lookup: CDR1 MGHRA, CDR2 YSYEKL. In DNA, the CDR3 is TGCGCCAGCAGCCAAGTTGGGACAGGGGCTTCGAACACTGAAGCTTTCTTT. This codes for CASSQVGTGASNTEAFF.

The chain is built from TRBV2 and TRBJ2-7; 8 positions agree with TRBD1. The CDR3 is made up of 14 amino acids. Germline V gene sequence: CDR1 SNHLY, CDR2 FYNNEI. The V and J ends lost 7 bases and 2 bases, in that order; junction bases with no gene match: 7. CDR3 sequence reads: CASNRGTGAYEQYF. CDR3 DNA: TGTGCCAGCAACCGCGGGACAGGCGCCTACGAGCAGTACTTC.

The chain carries TRBV27 and TRBJ2-7; D might be TRBD2 (6 bases). From germline, CDR1 is MNHEY and CDR2 SMNVEV (reference sequence). This CDR3 contains 15 residues. Trimming stripped 3 bases from V and 6 bases from J, with 18 bases between. The CDR3 DNA reads TGTGCCAGCAGTTTTTCGTCCTCGGGGGAACGCGAGCAGTACTTC. It codes for CASSFSSSGEREQYF.

This clone has more than one count but fewer than ten. V and J are TRBV29-1 and TRBJ1-1; no firm D call. The V and J ends lost 4 bases and 3 bases respectively, with 3 bases between them. The germline V gene has CDR1 SQVTM and CDR2 ANQGSEA. The CDR3 extends over 10 amino acids. As DNA, the CDR3 is TGCAGCGTTGCGGACACTGAAGCTTTCTTT. As protein: CSVADTEAFF.

The chain employs TRBV5-1 and TRBJ1-6; 8 bases fit TRBD1. Germline V gives CDR1 SGHRS, CDR2 YFSETQ. This CDR3 region has 13 residues. V lost 4 bases and J lost 16; bases outside the gene matches: 10. The CDR3 is CASSAGTGLRLHF. The CDR3 bases are TGCGCCAGCAGCGCAGGGACAGGCCTCCGACTCCACTTT.

The chain recombines TRBV6-5 with TRBJ2-3; D is unclear. Germline CDR1 MNHEY, CDR2 SVGAGI. With 10 bases removed from V and 4 bases from J, the gap between germline ends came to 9 bases. The CDR3 has 11 amino acids. The CDR3 bases are TGTGCCACCCTTCGGGCAGATACGCAGTATTTT. As protein: CATLRADTQYF.

The V call is TRBV5-1, the J call TRBJ2-2, with D possibly being TRBD1 (5 bases). V was trimmed by 0 bases and J by 2 bases, leaving 14 bases between them. The CDR3 sequence is 17 residues long. The germline V gene has CDR1 SGHRS and CDR2 YFSETQ. The CDR3 DNA sequence: TGCGCCAGCAGCTTGGCACAGGTAGTGGGAAACACCGGGGAGCTGTTTTTT. Its protein product is CASSLAQVVGNTGELFF. Complete variable domain (other parts from reference TRBV5-1 and TRBJ2-2): KAGVTQTPRYLIKTRGQQVTLSCSPISGHRSVSWYQQTPGQGLQFLFEYFSETQRNKGNFPGRFSGRQFSNSRSEMNVSTLELGDSALYLCASSLAQVVGNTGELFFGEGSRLTVL.

The chain combines TRBV6-5 with TRBJ2-3, with D tentatively TRBD2 (6 bases). Trimming shortened V by 8 bases and J by 0 bases, and 9 bases separated the two germline ends. From germline, CDR1 is MNHEY and CDR2 SVGAGI. This CDR3 has 13 residues. CDR3 nucleotides: TGTGCCAGCCGGGACTCGAGCACAGATACGCAGTATTTT. This gives the protein CASRDSSTDTQYF.

The V gene is TRBV27, the J gene TRBJ1-5; 10 nucleotides line up with TRBD1. The CDR3 loop spans 15 amino acids. Germline CDR1 is MNHEY and CDR2 is SMNVEV (reference sequence). The V gene end was trimmed by 5 bases and the J gene end by 3 bases; junction bases not matched to a gene: 4. CDR3 sequence (DNA): TGTGCCAGCAGTACCGGACAGGGGGTCAATCAGCCCCAGCATTTT. Translated: CASSTGQGVNQPQHF.

V usage is TRBV28 and J usage is TRBJ1-6; TRBD1 might be the D (6 bases). V lost 6 bases and J 7 bases, leaving 7 bases between the germline ends. Germline V CDR1 and CDR2: MDHEN, SYDVKM. The CDR3 runs to 12 residues. CDR3 in DNA: TGTGCCAGCAGGGACAGCAATTCACCCCTCCACTTT. Translation: CASRDSNSPLHF. Drawing the rest from reference TRBV28 and TRBJ1-6, the complete variable domain is DVKVTQSSRYLVKRTGEKVFLECVQDMDHENMFWYRQDPGLGLRLIYFSYDVKMKEKGDIPEGYSVSREKKERFSLILESASTNQTSMYLCASRDSNSPLHFGNGTRLTVT.